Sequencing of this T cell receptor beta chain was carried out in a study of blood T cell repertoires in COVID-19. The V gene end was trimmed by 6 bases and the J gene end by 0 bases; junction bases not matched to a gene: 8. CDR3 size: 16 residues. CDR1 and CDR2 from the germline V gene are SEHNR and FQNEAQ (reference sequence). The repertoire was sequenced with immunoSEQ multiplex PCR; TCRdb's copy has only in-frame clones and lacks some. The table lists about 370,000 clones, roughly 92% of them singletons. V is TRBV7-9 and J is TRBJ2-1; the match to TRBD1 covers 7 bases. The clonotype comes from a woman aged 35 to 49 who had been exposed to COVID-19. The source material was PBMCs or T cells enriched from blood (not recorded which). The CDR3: CASRRQGTNSYNEQFF. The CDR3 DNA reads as TGTGCCAGCAGACGACAGGGTACAAACTCCTACAATGAGCAGTTCTTC.